This is a list of T cell receptor beta chains from one sample in a study of T cell clonotyping in hematopoietic cell transplantation. The repertoire was sequenced with immunoSEQ multiplex PCR; TCRdb's copy has only in-frame clones and lacks some. Of over a thousand clones listed, around 97% are singletons. Sequenced here: PBMCs, sampled 180 days after allogeneic stem cell transplant. Source of these receptors: a male patient between 50 and 60 years old who had an allogeneic stem cell transplant from a related donor, so the T cells may come from the graft donor. Some clones in this sample may be carry-over from other donors' samples. Each CDR3 is given with its conserved first and last residue. D genes are given only for firm matches. Size values are once, few and many counts, or a class for expanded clones, and some rows have none.

cdr3_aa: CASSQTAEAFF
cdr3_nt: TGTGCCAGCAGCCAGACAGCTGAAGCTTTCTTT
cdr3_length: 11
j_call: TRBJ1-1
d_call: .
v_call: TRBV11-2
clone_size: .

cdr3_aa: CATSRDRGGTYEQYF
cdr3_nt: TGTGCCACCAGCAGGGACAGGGGTGGGACCTACGAGCAGTACTTC
cdr3_length: 15
j_call: TRBJ2-7
d_call: TRBD1
v_call: TRBV15
clone_size: few

cdr3_aa: CASSVMAESSYEQYF
cdr3_nt: TGTGCCAGCAGCGTAATGGCGGAAAGCTCCTACGAGCAGTACTTC
cdr3_length: 15
j_call: TRBJ2-7
d_call: .
v_call: TRBV9
clone_size: .

cdr3_aa: CASSQDLRGAPYEQYF
cdr3_nt: TGTGCCAGCAGCCAAGATCTCCGAGGGGCCCCCTACGAGCAGTACTTC
cdr3_length: 16
j_call: TRBJ2-7
d_call: .
v_call: TRBV4-2
clone_size: .

cdr3_aa: CASSPWVGKPQHF
cdr3_nt: TGTGCCAGCAGTCCGTGGGTCGGGAAGCCCCAGCATTTT
cdr3_length: 13
j_call: TRBJ1-5
d_call: .
v_call: TRBV6-5
clone_size: once

cdr3_aa: CASRNRGSYEQYF
cdr3_nt: TGTGCCAGTCGGAACAGGGGCTCCTACGAGCAGTACTTC
cdr3_length: 13
j_call: TRBJ2-7
d_call: TRBD1
v_call: TRBV19
clone_size: .

cdr3_aa: CATADRGYSPLHF
cdr3_nt: TGTGCCACCGCCGACAGGGGCTATTCACCCCTCCACTTT
cdr3_length: 13
j_call: TRBJ1-6
d_call: TRBD1
v_call: TRBV15
clone_size: .

cdr3_aa: CASSVRSSDTQYF
cdr3_nt: TGTGCCAGCAGTGTCCGCTCGTCCGATACGCAGTATTTT
cdr3_length: 13
j_call: TRBJ2-3
d_call: .
v_call: TRBV2
clone_size: once

cdr3_aa: CASSPGHRNTEAFF
cdr3_nt: TGTGCCAGCAGTCCGGGACATCGGAACACTGAAGCTTTCTTT
cdr3_length: 14
j_call: TRBJ1-1
d_call: .
v_call: TRBV2
clone_size: .

cdr3_aa: CAFLTGSYNEQFF
cdr3_nt: TGTGCCTTTCTTACCGGGAGCTACAATGAGCAGTTCTTC
cdr3_length: 13
j_call: TRBJ2-1
d_call: .
v_call: TRBV30
clone_size: .

cdr3_aa: CASSLASVQETQYF
cdr3_nt: TGTGCCAGCAGCTTGGCTAGCGTTCAAGAGACCCAGTACTTC
cdr3_length: 14
j_call: TRBJ2-5
d_call: .
v_call: TRBV7-9
clone_size: .

cdr3_aa: CASSYIAGESEKLFF
cdr3_nt: TGTGCCAGCAGCTATATAGCAGGGGAATCTGAAAAACTGTTTTTT
cdr3_length: 15
j_call: TRBJ1-4
d_call: .
v_call: TRBV7-2
clone_size: .

cdr3_aa: CASKTGAYEQYF
cdr3_nt: TGTGCCAGCAAGACAGGGGCATACGAGCAGTACTTC
cdr3_length: 12
j_call: TRBJ2-7
d_call: TRBD1
v_call: TRBV25-1
clone_size: .

cdr3_aa: CASSIGIQPQHF
cdr3_nt: TGTGCCAGTAGTATAGGGATTCAGCCCCAGCATTTT
cdr3_length: 12
j_call: TRBJ1-5
d_call: .
v_call: TRBV19
clone_size: .

cdr3_aa: CSAWTGDGYTF
cdr3_nt: TGCAGCGCATGGACAGGGGATGGCTACACCTTC
cdr3_length: 11
j_call: TRBJ1-2
d_call: TRBD1
v_call: TRBV29-1
clone_size: once

cdr3_aa: CASSLHTDTQYF
cdr3_nt: TGTGCCAGCAGCCTCCATACAGATACGCAGTATTTT
cdr3_length: 12
j_call: TRBJ2-3
d_call: .
v_call: TRBV11-3
clone_size: .

cdr3_aa: CASSLEGRGPELFF
cdr3_nt: TGTGCCAGCAGCTTAGAGGGGCGGGGGCCGGAGCTGTTTTTT
cdr3_length: 14
j_call: TRBJ2-2
d_call: .
v_call: TRBV7-2
clone_size: .

cdr3_aa: CASSFRPTDTQYF
cdr3_nt: TGTGCCAGCAGCTTCCGTCCCACAGATACGCAGTATTTT
cdr3_length: 13
j_call: TRBJ2-3
d_call: .
v_call: TRBV11-2
clone_size: .

cdr3_aa: CASSQRPDKAAYNEQFF
cdr3_nt: TGTGCCAGCAGCCAAAGGCCCGACAAGGCGGCCTACAATGAGCAGTTCTTC
cdr3_length: 17
j_call: TRBJ2-1
d_call: .
v_call: TRBV21-1
clone_size: once

cdr3_aa: CASSYTQQGLTPLHF
cdr3_nt: TGTGCCAGCAGTTACACTCAACAGGGTTTAACACCCCTCCACTTT
cdr3_length: 15
j_call: TRBJ1-6
d_call: .
v_call: TRBV6-5
clone_size: .

cdr3_aa: CASSYEETQYF
cdr3_nt: TGTGCCAGCAGCTACGAGGAGACCCAGTACTTC
cdr3_length: 11
j_call: TRBJ2-5
d_call: .
v_call: TRBV7-2
clone_size: once

cdr3_aa: CASAGPVDPGANVLTF
cdr3_nt: TGTGCCAGTGCGGGCCCGGTAGACCCTGGGGCCAACGTCCTGACTTTC
cdr3_length: 16
j_call: TRBJ2-6
d_call: .
v_call: TRBV19
clone_size: .

cdr3_aa: CASSSTGTTNSPLHF
cdr3_nt: TGCGCCAGCAGCTCAACCGGGACTACAAATTCACCCCTCCACTTT
cdr3_length: 15
j_call: TRBJ1-6
d_call: .
v_call: TRBV5-1
clone_size: .

cdr3_aa: CASSITGNIGELFF
cdr3_nt: TGTGCCAGCAGCATTACAGGGAATATCGGGGAGCTGTTTTTT
cdr3_length: 14
j_call: TRBJ2-2
d_call: .
v_call: TRBV5-6
clone_size: .

cdr3_aa: CASSTGTGSYGGAFF
cdr3_nt: TGTGCCAGCAGCACCGGGACAGGGTCGTATGGAGGGGCTTTCTTT
cdr3_length: 15
j_call: TRBJ1-1
d_call: TRBD1
v_call: TRBV5-5
clone_size: .